Following are 5 T cell receptor beta chains from one sample sequenced in a study of blood T cell repertoires in COVID-19. Assay used: immunoSEQ multiplex PCR; TCRdb lists only in-frame clones, some missing. This sample has roughly 230,000 clones, with roughly nine tenths found just once. Sequenced sample: peripheral blood. The receptors were sampled from a middle-aged woman who had recovered from COVID-19.

This chain joins TRBV19 and TRBJ1-2, with a possible D match to TRBD1 (6 bases). CDR1 LNHDA and CDR2 SQIVND come from the germline V gene (reference sequence). Trimming stripped 5 bases from V and 5 bases from J, with 18 bases between. The CDR3 sequence is 15 residues long. The CDR3 DNA reads as TGTGCCAGTAGTGGATCTCAGGGGACCGGGTATGGCTACACCTTC. Protein product: CASSGSQGTGYGYTF. The full variable domain, rest sourced from reference TRBV19 and TRBJ1-2, is DGGITQSPKYLFRKEGQNVTLSCEQNLNHDAMYWYRQDPGQGLRLIYYSQIVNDFQKGDIAEGYSVSREKKESFPLTVTSAQKNPTAFYLCASSGSQGTGYGYTFGSGTRLTVV.

The chain employs TRBV9 and TRBJ2-3; D unclear. V lost 0 bases, J lost 5 bases, and 10 bases lay in between. This CDR3 spans 14 amino acids. Germline assignment: CDR1 SGDLS and CDR2 YYNGEE. The CDR3 loop reads CASSVESIGDTQYF. The CDR3 DNA reads TGTGCCAGCAGCGTAGAAAGTATCGGAGATACGCAGTATTTT.

The chain uses TRBV18 and TRBJ1-3; 7 bases agree with TRBD1. The CDR3 is made up of 17 amino acids. Germline V gene sequence: CDR1 KGHSH, CDR2 LQKENI. Trimming at V came to 3 bases and at J to 4 bases, leaving 12 bases not matched to a gene. The CDR3: CASSPPLPPGQGNTIYF. Written as DNA, the CDR3 is TGTGCCAGCTCACCCCCGCTGCCTCCGGGACAGGGAAACACCATATATTTT. Full variable domain (remainder filled in from reference TRBV18 and TRBJ1-3): NAGVMQNPRHLVRRRGQEARLRCSPMKGHSHVYWYRQLPEEGLKFMVYLQKENIIDESGMPKERFSAEFPKEGPSILRIQQVVRGDSAAYFCASSPPLPPGQGNTIYFGEGSWLTVV.

In its sample, this clone was seen a few times. The DNA of the CDR3 is TGCGCCAGCAGCTTGGCCATTAGCGGGAGTCAGCTGTTTTTT. It yields the protein CASSLAISGSQLFF. This chain uses TRBV5-1 with TRBJ2-2, with 9 bases matching TRBD2. This CDR3 is built from 14 residues. CDR1 SGHRS and CDR2 YFSETQ come from the germline V gene. V was pared by 0 bases and J by 12 bases, with 6 bases of the junction left unmatched.

The rearrangement joins TRBV14 to TRBJ2-3; D remains unclear. Germline V gene lookup returns CDR1 SGHDN and CDR2 FVKESK. This CDR3 spans 12 amino acids. V lost 5 bases and J 4 bases, leaving 7 bases between the germline ends. CDR3 protein: CASSLHPDTQYF. The DNA of the CDR3 is TGTGCCAGCAGCTTACACCCAGATACGCAGTATTTT. Full variable domain (rest looked up from reference TRBV14 and TRBJ2-3): EAGVTQFPSHSVIEKGQTVTLRCDPISGHDNLYWYRRVMGKEIKFLLHFVKESKQDESGMPNNRFLAERTGGTYSTLKVQPAELEDSGVYFCASSLHPDTQYFGPGTRLTVL.